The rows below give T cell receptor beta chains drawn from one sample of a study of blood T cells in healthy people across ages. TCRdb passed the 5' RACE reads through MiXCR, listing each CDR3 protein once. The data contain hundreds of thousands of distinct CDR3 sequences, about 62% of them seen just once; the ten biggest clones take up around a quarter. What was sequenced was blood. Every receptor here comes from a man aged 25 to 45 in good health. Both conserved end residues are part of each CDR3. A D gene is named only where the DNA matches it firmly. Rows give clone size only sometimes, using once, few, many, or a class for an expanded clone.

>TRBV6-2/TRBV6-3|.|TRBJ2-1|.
TGTGCCAGCAGCGACGGGGCTGAGCAGTTCTTC
CASSDGAEQFF
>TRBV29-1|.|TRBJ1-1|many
TGCAGCGCCGTCGACGGTGTATGGAACACTGAAGCTTTCTTT
CSAVDGVWNTEAFF
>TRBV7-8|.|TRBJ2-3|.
TGTGCCACCATCGACGGGAGCAGGGGATCAGCAGATACGCAGTATTTT
CATIDGSRGSADTQYF
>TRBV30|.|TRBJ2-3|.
TGTGCCTGGAGTGTGGAAATGGCAGATACGCAGTATTTT
CAWSVEMADTQYF
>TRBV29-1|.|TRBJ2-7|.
TGCAGTACAAGGACTAAGAGCTCCTACGAGCAGTACTTC
CSTRTKSSYEQYF
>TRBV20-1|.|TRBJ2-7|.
TGCAGTGCTTTCGGGACTCTTTCCTACGAGCAGTACTTC
CSAFGTLSYEQYF
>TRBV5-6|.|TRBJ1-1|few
TGTGCCAGCAGCTTAAGGCAGTCGAACACTGAAGCTTTCTTT
CASSLRQSNTEAFF
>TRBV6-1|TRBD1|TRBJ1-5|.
TGTGCCAGCAGTCCCCGGGGACAGGGCAATCAGCCCCAGCATTTT
CASSPRGQGNQPQHF
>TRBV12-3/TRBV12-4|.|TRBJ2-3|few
TGTGCCAGCAGTCCCCCCGGTAGCGGATTCACAGATACGCAGTATTTT
CASSPPGSGFTDTQYF
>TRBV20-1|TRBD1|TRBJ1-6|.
TGCAGTGCTAGCCGGGACAGGGGGCTTGATTCACCCCTCCACTTT
CSASRDRGLDSPLHF
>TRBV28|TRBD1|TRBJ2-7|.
TGTGTCACGGGACAGGGGTCCTACGAGCAGTACTTC
CVTGQGSYEQYF
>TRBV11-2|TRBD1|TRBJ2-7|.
TGTGCCAGCAGCTTAGTGGGGACAGCATACTACGAGCAGTACTTC
CASSLVGTAYYEQYF
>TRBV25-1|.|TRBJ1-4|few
TGTGCCAGCAGTGAAGGCACCGGCAGGGAACTAGAAAAACTGTTTTTT
CASSEGTGRELEKLFF
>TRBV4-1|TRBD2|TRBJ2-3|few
TGCGCCAGCAGCCAAAGACTAGCGGGGGGGCGGGATACGCAGTATTTT
CASSQRLAGGRDTQYF
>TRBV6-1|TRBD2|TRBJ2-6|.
TGTGCCAGCACCCCTAGCGGGAGCAACTCTGGGGCCAACGTCCTGACTTTC
CASTPSGSNSGANVLTF
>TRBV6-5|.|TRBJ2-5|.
TGTGCCAGCAGTTATTCTGACGAGACCCAGTACTTC
CASSYSDETQYF
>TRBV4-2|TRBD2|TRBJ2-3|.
TGTGCCAGCAGCCAAGGGCACACTAGCGGGGGGAGAGATACGCAGTATTTT
CASSQGHTSGGRDTQYF
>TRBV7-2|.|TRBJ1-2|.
TGTGCCAGCAGCTCGGCGGGACACTTATACACCTTC
CASSSAGHLYTF
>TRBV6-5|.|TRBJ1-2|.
TGTGCCAGCAGTTACGCAACAGGTGTTGGCTATGGCTACACCTTC
CASSYATGVGYGYTF
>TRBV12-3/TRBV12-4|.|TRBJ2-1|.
TGTGCCAGCAGCCCGGGGACCGCCCAGGTGCAGTTCTTC
CASSPGTAQVQFF
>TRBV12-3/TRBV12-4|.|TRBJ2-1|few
TGTGCCAGCAGTTCCTCGGGACTCCCTTTTGATGAGCAGTTCTTC
CASSSSGLPFDEQFF
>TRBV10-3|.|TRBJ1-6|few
TGTGCCATCAGTGAATCCCGGACCTCCTATAATTCACCCCTCCACTTT
CAISESRTSYNSPLHF
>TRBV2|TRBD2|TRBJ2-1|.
TGTGCCAGCAGAGAGACTAGCGCAGGGATTGAGCAGTTCTTC
CASRETSAGIEQFF
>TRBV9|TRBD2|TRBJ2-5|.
TGTGCCAGCAGCGTAATGGGCGGGGGGATTCAAGAGACCCAGTACTTC
CASSVMGGGIQETQYF
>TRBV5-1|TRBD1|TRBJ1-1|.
TGCGCCAGCAGCCGACAGGGGGTGAACACTGAAGCTTTCTTT
CASSRQGVNTEAFF
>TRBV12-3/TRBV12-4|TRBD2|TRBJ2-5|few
TGTGCCAGCAGTTTAAAGGCTAGCGGGGGAGGAGAGACCCAGTACTTC
CASSLKASGGGETQYF
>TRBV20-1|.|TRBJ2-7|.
TGCAGTGCTAGCGTGGCACGCTACGAGCAGTACTTC
CSASVARYEQYF
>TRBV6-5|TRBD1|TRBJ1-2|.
TGTGCCAGCAGTCGGACAGGGATAGACTATGGCCACACCTTC
CASSRTGIDYGHTF
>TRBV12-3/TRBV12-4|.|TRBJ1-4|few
TGTGCCAGCAGTTTTCAGGCCGCTAATGAAAAACTGTTTTTT
CASSFQAANEKLFF
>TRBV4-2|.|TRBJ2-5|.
TGTGCCAGCAGCCAATTTCCTAGCGCATCAGAGACCCAGTACTTC
CASSQFPSASETQYF
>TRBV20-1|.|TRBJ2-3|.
TGCAGTGCTAGAGGAGAGGGGTGGGATACACAGTATTTT
CSARGEGWDTQYF
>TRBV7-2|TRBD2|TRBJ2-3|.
TGTGCCAGCAGCTGGACTAGCGGGACCACAGATACGCAGTATTTT
CASSWTSGTTDTQYF
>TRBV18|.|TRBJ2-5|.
TGTGCCAGCTCACCACAGGGGACGGGGCGAGAGACCCAGTACTTC
CASSPQGTGRETQYF
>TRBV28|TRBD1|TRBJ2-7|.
TGTGCCAGCAGTCCCCTGGCAGGGGGTTTCGAGCAGTACTTC
CASSPLAGGFEQYF
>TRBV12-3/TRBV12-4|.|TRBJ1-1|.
TGTGCCAGCAGTTTAGCCTCAGGTTCTGTTGAAGCTTTCTTT
CASSLASGSVEAFF
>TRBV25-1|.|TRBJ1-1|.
TGTGCCAGCAGAAAACCGGGGGGCACTGAAGCTTTCTTT
CASRKPGGTEAFF
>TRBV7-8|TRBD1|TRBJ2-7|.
TGTGCCAGCAGCTTAGTGGGACAGGGGATAACCTACGAGCAGTACTTC
CASSLVGQGITYEQYF
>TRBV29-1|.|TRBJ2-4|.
TGCAGCGTTGATGCCCTAGGTTCGGACGTGCAGTACTTC
CSVDALGSDVQYF
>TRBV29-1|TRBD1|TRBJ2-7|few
TGCAGCGTTACAGGGGCGGGCTACGAGCAGTACTTC
CSVTGAGYEQYF
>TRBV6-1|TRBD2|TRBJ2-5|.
TGTGCCAGCAGCCCCTTAGCGGGGGGGTCGAATGAGCAGTACTTC
CASSPLAGGSNEQYF
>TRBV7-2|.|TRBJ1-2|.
TGTGCCAGCAGCTTAAGTGGCTCCCCCTATGGCTACACCTTC
CASSLSGSPYGYTF
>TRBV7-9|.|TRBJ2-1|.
TGTGCCAGCAACCACAACAATGAGCAGTTCTTC
CASNHNNEQFF
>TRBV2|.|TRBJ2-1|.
TGTGCCAGCAGGGAGGACGGTGAGCAGTTCTTC
CASREDGEQFF
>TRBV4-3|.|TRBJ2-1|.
TGCGCCAGCAGCTCCCACCGTGAGGGCCGGGGCAATGAGCAGTTCTTC
CASSSHREGRGNEQFF
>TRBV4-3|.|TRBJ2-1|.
TGCGCCAGCAGCCAAAATGGGGCCCATGAGCAGTTCTTC
CASSQNGAHEQFF
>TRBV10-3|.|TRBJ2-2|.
TGTGCCATCAGACCCGAGGGCGGAAAGAACACCGGGGAGCTGTTTTTT
CAIRPEGGKNTGELFF
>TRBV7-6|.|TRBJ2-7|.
TGTGCCAGCAGCTGGGGGGTTCCATACGAGCAGTACTTC
CASSWGVPYEQYF
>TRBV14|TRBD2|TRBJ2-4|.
TGTGCCAGCAGCCGGGCCCTTGGGGGACTAGCGGGCCGTCGCGCCAAAAACATTCAGTACTTC
CASSRALGGLAGRRAKNIQYF
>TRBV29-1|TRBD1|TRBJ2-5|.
TGCAGCGTCTCCCCCGTACGACAGGGAAGTAGGACCCAGTACTTC
CSVSPVRQGSRTQYF
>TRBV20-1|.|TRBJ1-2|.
TGCAGTGCTTCGCATAACCCCGGGACACCCCTTGGGGGCTACACCTTC
CSASHNPGTPLGGYTF
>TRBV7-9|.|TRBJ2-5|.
TGTGCCAGCAGCTCAGCCGGACGGGTCGGGGAGACCCAGTACTTC
CASSSAGRVGETQYF